This TCR beta chain was sequenced during a study of T cell repertoires in cytomegalovirus infection. Turning to the study itself: A matching HLA type, together with CMV infection, was signaled by public TCR beta signatures. Broader study findings: Identification of carriers of CMV plus the relevant HLA was performed using cumulative public TCR beta family frequency.

The germline V gene has CDR1 SGHTA and CDR2 FQGNSA. CDR3 length equals 15 residues. V gave up 0 bases and J gave up 8 bases, with 13 bases separating them. Regarding this clonotype: Antigen unknown.

TCRdb reanalysed the reads using MiXCR and keeps one entry per CDR3 protein. The sample shows roughly 49,000 distinct CDR3 sequences, under 25% of them seen only once. This TCR came from a human donor in good health (CMV status not recorded). Some clones in this sample may be carry-over from other donors' samples. V gene TRBV7-2 combines with J gene TRBJ1-4; a possible D gene is TRBD1 (6 bases). The source was CD8+ T cells from cultured PBMCs, collected from culture after CMV antigen stimulation. CDR3 nucleotide sequence: TGTGCCAGCAGCTTAGCGCCGGGGGCGAGAGAAAAACTGTTTTTT. Translation: CASSLAPGAREKLFF.